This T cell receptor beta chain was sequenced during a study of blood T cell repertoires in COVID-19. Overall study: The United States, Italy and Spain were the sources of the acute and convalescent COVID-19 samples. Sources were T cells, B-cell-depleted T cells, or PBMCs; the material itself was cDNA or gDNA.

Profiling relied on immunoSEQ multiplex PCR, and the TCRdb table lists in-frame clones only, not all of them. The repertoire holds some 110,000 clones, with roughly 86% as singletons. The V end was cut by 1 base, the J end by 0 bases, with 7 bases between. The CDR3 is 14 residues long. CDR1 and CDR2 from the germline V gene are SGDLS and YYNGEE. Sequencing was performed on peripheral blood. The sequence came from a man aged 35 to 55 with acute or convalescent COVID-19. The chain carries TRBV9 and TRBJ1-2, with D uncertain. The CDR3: CASSVLGTNYGYTF. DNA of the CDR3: TGTGCCAGCAGCGTACTCGGTACTAACTATGGCTACACCTTC.